The entry below gives a single T cell receptor (beta chain) sequence along with its context. As yet, its antigen is unknown. This entry is derived from a study of shared clonotypes between healthy human individuals. This CDR3 contains 14 residues. V lost 0 bases, J lost 4 bases, and 9 bases lay in between. CDR1 is LNHNV, CDR2 YYDKDF, per germline (reference sequence). Assay: immunoSEQ multiplex PCR; the TCRdb copy retains only in-frame clones and omits some. The data show 2 million to 2.5 million clones, 80% to 95% seen once. Study outcomes and limitations: Among donors, sharing of clonotypes was expected to be affected by sequencing depth. Naive subsets generally had larger estimated richness than memory subsets.

V usage is TRBV15 and J usage is TRBJ1-2; no firm D call. The sequencing input was naive CD4+ T cells from PBMCs. Subset given: CD45RA+ positively selected. The sequence came from a man between 18 and 35 years old in good health. Some clones in this sample may be carry-over from other donors' samples. The CDR3 DNA reads as TGTGCCACCAGCAGAGATCGCTTAGTCTATGGCTACACCTTC. Translating it yields CATSRDRLVYGYTF.